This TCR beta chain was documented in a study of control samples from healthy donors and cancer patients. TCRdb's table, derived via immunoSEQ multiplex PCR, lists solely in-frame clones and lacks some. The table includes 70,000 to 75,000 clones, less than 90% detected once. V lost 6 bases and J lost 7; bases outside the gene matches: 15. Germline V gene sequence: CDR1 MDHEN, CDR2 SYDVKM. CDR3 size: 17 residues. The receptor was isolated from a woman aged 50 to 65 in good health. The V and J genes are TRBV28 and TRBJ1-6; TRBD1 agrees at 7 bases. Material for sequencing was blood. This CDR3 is CASRLTETGIRNSPLHF. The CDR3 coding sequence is TGTGCCAGCAGACTGACCGAGACAGGGATTAGAAATTCACCCCTCCACTTT.